This T cell receptor (beta chain) was obtained from a study of control samples from healthy donors and cancer patients. Generated by immunoSEQ multiplex PCR, the TCRdb table keeps only in-frame clones and is missing some. The table lists roughly 160,000 clones, about 91% of them singletons. V was trimmed by 5 bases and J by 6 bases, leaving 15 bases between them. The CDR3 has 14 amino acids. The germline CDR1 and CDR2 sequences are MDHEN and SYDVKM. The sequence came from a woman aged 30 to 39 in good health. Source material: blood. V usage is TRBV28 and J usage is TRBJ2-3; the D gene is possibly TRBD2 (6 bases). The CDR3 loop is CASSPNSGADTQYF. CDR3 DNA sequence: TGTGCCAGCAGTCCTAATAGCGGTGCCGATACGCAGTATTTT.